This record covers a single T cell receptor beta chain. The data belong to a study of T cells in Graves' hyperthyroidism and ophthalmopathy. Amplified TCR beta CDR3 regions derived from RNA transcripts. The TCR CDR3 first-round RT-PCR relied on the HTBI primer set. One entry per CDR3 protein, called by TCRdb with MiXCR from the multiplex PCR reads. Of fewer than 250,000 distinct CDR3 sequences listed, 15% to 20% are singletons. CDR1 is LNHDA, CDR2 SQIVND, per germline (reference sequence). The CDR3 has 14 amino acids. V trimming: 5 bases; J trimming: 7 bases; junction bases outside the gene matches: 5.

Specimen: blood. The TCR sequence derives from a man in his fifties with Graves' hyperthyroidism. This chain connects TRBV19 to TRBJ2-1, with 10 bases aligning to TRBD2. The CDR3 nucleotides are TGTGCCAGTAGTTGGGGACTAGCGCCGAATGAGCAGTTCTTC. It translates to CASSWGLAPNEQFF.